These T cell receptor beta chains were read from a single sample in a study of cytomegalovirus exposure and HLA in healthy donors. TCRdb's table, derived via immunoSEQ multiplex PCR, lists solely in-frame clones and lacks some. The table lists about 230,000 clones, 70% to 90% of them singletons. Sequenced sample: PBMCs. The receptors stem from a girl aged 2 to 10 in good health and CMV-seronegative. Each CDR3 is given with its conserved first and last residue. A D gene is named only where the DNA matches it firmly. The size of a clone is reported for some rows only, either as once, few or many, or as a class for expanded clones.

j_call clone_size v_call d_call cdr3_aa cdr3_nt
TRBJ2-3 . TRBV14 . CASSQVVSTDTQYF TGTGCCAGCAGCCAAGTAGTTAGCACAGATACGCAGTATTTT
TRBJ1-3 once TRBV4-2 . CASSQATGSGNTIYF TGTGCCAGCAGCCAGGCTACAGGGTCTGGGAACACCATATATTTT
TRBJ2-6 . TRBV6-1 . CASCFRSGANVLTF TGTGCCAGCTGTTTTCGCTCTGGGGCCAACGTCCTGACTTTC
TRBJ2-7 once TRBV5-1 . CASSNGYEQYF TGCGCCAGCAGTAACGGGTACGAGCAGTACTTC
TRBJ1-1 once TRBV7-9 . CASSPRHTGEAFF TGTGCCAGCAGTCCAAGACACACGGGGGAAGCTTTCTTT
TRBJ1-6 . TRBV6-6 TRBD1 CASSSPDRGLSPLHF TGTGCCAGCAGTTCCCCGGACAGGGGGCTTTCACCCCTCCACTTT
TRBJ2-1 . TRBV6-1 . CASRGGGQNNEQFF TGTGCCAGCAGAGGTGGCGGGCAAAACAATGAGCAGTTCTTC
TRBJ2-2 . TRBV5-1 TRBD2 CASTKREGPNTGELFF TGCGCCAGCACTAAGCGGGAGGGCCCCAACACCGGGGAGCTGTTTTTT
TRBJ2-5 . TRBV5-1 TRBD2 CASSWGTSGGEQETQYF TGCGCCAGCAGCTGGGGGACTAGCGGGGGGGAACAAGAGACCCAGTACTTC
TRBJ2-1 few TRBV4-1 TRBD2 CASSLGRGGSYNEQFF TGCGCCAGCAGCCTTGGGCGGGGGGGCTCCTACAATGAGCAGTTCTTC
TRBJ2-5 . TRBV6-5 . CASSYPSSGETQYF TGTGCCAGCAGTTACCCTTCGAGTGGAGAGACCCAGTACTTC
TRBJ1-1 . TRBV10-3 . CAISVQGVNTEAFF TGTGCCATCAGCGTCCAGGGCGTGAACACTGAAGCTTTCTTT
TRBJ2-1 . TRBV7-9 . CASSTGRGEVYNEQFF TGTGCCAGCAGCACCGGCCGAGGGGAGGTATACAATGAGCAGTTCTTC
TRBJ2-3 . TRBV12-5 TRBD1 CASGLSQGAFSDTQYF TGTGCTAGTGGTTTGTCACAGGGGGCGTTCTCAGATACGCAGTATTTT
TRBJ1-2 . TRBV6-1 TRBD1 CASRDADRGSYGYTF TGTGCCAGCAGAGATGCTGACAGGGGCAGCTATGGCTACACCTTC
TRBJ1-1 once TRBV9 . CASSVGQLNTEAFF TGTGCCAGCAGCGTAGGACAGTTGAACACTGAAGCTTTCTTT
TRBJ1-2 . TRBV30 . CAWSVRDFTF TGTGCCTGGAGTGTAAGGGACTTCACCTTC
TRBJ1-2 few TRBV2 TRBD1 CASRDWDRGYGYTF TGTGCCAGCAGGGACTGGGACAGGGGGTATGGCTACACCTTC
TRBJ2-2 . TRBV15 TRBD2 CATSGIAGGSGELFF TGTGCCACCAGCGGAATAGCGGGGGGCTCCGGGGAGCTGTTTTTT
TRBJ2-4 . TRBV5-1 . CASSWYQGGGNIQYF TGCGCCAGCAGCTGGTATCAGGGGGGTGGGAACATTCAGTACTTC
TRBJ2-7 once TRBV6-6 TRBD2 CASMLAGGPSEQYF TGTGCCAGCATGTTAGCGGGAGGGCCCTCCGAGCAGTACTTC
TRBJ2-1 . TRBV5-1 TRBD2 CASAGLAGNNEQFF TGCGCCAGCGCAGGACTAGCGGGTAACAATGAGCAGTTCTTC
TRBJ2-2 . TRBV11-2 TRBD2 CASSLDLGGAGELFF TGTGCCAGCAGCTTAGATCTGGGAGGGGCCGGGGAGCTGTTTTTT
TRBJ1-5 . TRBV27 . CASSSRQYHQPQHF TGTGCCAGCAGTTCCCGACAGTACCATCAGCCCCAGCATTTT
TRBJ2-7 . TRBV10-1 . CASSEDGTQVNEQYF TGCGCCAGCAGTGAAGATGGCACCCAGGTGAACGAGCAGTACTTC
TRBJ2-7 . TRBV4-2 . CASSQEGDGLTYEQYF TGTGCCAGCAGCCAAGAGGGCGACGGTCTAACCTACGAGCAGTACTTC
TRBJ2-2 . TRBV15 . CATSGRTPGELFF TGTGCCACCAGCGGCAGGACACCGGGGGAGCTGTTTTTT
TRBJ2-7 few TRBV7-9 TRBD1 CASSVSGTDAYEQYF TGTGCCAGCAGCGTATCCGGGACAGATGCCTACGAGCAGTACTTC